The table lists the clone carrying this TCR beta chain with a few counts. Antigen: not known. The sequenced template was cDNA made from the entire isolated RNA. Clones were read by immunoSEQ multiplex PCR, and TCRdb kept only the in-frame ones, dropping some. The sample contains approximately 730,000 clones, around 15% of which appear only once. Germline values: CDR1 ENHRY, CDR2 SYGVKD. The V and J ends lost 4 bases and 4 bases respectively, with 8 bases between them. CDR3 size: 12 residues. The data originate from a study of beta chain features in type 1 diabetes. The study's findings and limits: Type 1 diabetes patients showed fewer insertions and more deletions at VDJ junctions. Naive, central memory and Treg TCRB repertoires appeared more alike in patients than in healthy donors. Patients with Type 1 diabetes showed moderately but significantly shorter TCRB CDR3s in all four CD4+ subsets. For cells with high TCR expression, cDNA sequencing could yield over-representation.

The rearrangement links TRBV10-3 to TRBJ2-7; no definite D call. Specimen: naive CD4+ T cells from blood. The TCR was taken from a man between 18 and 29 years old with type 1 diabetes. The CDR3 is CAISAEGYEQYF. Here the CDR3 DNA reads TGTGCCATCAGTGCAGAAGGGTACGAGCAGTACTTC.